The TCR beta chain under discussion was sequenced for a study of graft-versus-host responses after intestinal transplantation. On the study more broadly: Recipients had transplants, and these were multivisceral, liver-intestinal, or isolated intestinal. Recipients across the board were started on anti-thymocyte globulin induction, then kept on tacrolimus and steroids for approximately three years.

General study findings and limits: There were GvH clones found in recipient marrow, and some of them appeared first in ileum or blood.

Libraries were prepared by immunoSEQ multiplex PCR; TCRdb keeps only in-frame clonotypes and omits some of them. The sample records 77,000 or so clones, over 80% being singletons. In this sample, this clone turned up once. Its antigen is undetermined. V was clipped by 3 bases and J by 8 bases, with 10 bases between them. The CDR3 extends over 13 amino acids. The germline V gene encodes CDR1 MGHRA and CDR2 YSYEKL. The V and J genes are TRBV4-1 and TRBJ2-2, with D tentatively TRBD2 (5 bases). The sequences come from PBMCs, collected 98 days after intestinal transplantation. The sequence was obtained from a human patient who received an intestinal transplant, so some T cells may come from the graft donor. The DNA for the CDR3 is TGCGCCAGCAGCCAGGCCGGGGTTGGGGAGCTGTTTTTT. Its protein is CASSQAGVGELFF.